The 6 T cell receptor beta chains listed next were all sequenced from one sample in a study of cytomegalovirus exposure and HLA in healthy donors. PCR used 60 Vbeta primers and 13 Jbeta primers. Libraries were prepared by immunoSEQ multiplex PCR; TCRdb keeps only in-frame clonotypes and omits some of them. The table lists fewer than 300,000 clones, 80% to 90% of them singletons, with less than 4% in the top ten. Source material: PBMCs. The source of these receptors is a man aged 35-49 years in good health and CMV-seropositive.

This clone was seen more than once but under ten times. The genes are TRBV7-9 and TRBJ1-1; D is unresolved. The CDR3 extends over 17 amino acids. Trimming took off 2 bases at V and 4 bases at J, with 20 bases between the two ends. Germline loops: CDR1 SEHNR, CDR2 FQNEAQ (reference sequence). The CDR3 loop is CASSLQFGKPAGTEAFF. DNA for the CDR3: TGTGCCAGCAGCTTACAATTCGGGAAACCGGCGGGCACTGAAGCTTTCTTT. Full variable domain (rest looked up from reference TRBV7-9 and TRBJ1-1): DTGVSQNPRHKITKRGQNVTFRCDPISEHNRLYWYRQTLGQGPEFLTYFQNEAQLEKSRLLSDRFSAERPKGSFSTLEIQRTEQGDSAMYLCASSLQFGKPAGTEAFFGQGTRLTVV.

The chain couples TRBV15 to TRBJ2-7, with 8 bases identical to TRBD1. CDR1 is LNHNV and CDR2 is YYDKDF in the germline V gene (reference sequence). The length of the CDR3 is 14 residues. V gave up 3 bases and J gave up 3 bases; unmatched junction bases: 4. This CDR3 reads CATSRGTGLYEQYF. The CDR3 region has the DNA TGTGCCACCAGCAGGGGGACAGGTCTCTACGAGCAGTACTTC.

This clone was counted once. The chain has TRBV5-1 and TRBJ2-3; 10 nucleotides line up with TRBD2. V was pared by 2 bases and J by 4 bases, with 7 bases of the junction left unmatched. CDR3 size: 16 residues. Germline V gene lookup returns CDR1 SGHRS and CDR2 YFSETQ. This CDR3 reads CASSFGSGRAPDTQYF. The CDR3 region has the DNA TGCGCCAGCAGCTTTGGGAGCGGGAGGGCCCCAGATACGCAGTATTTT.

As for this clone: Distinct nucleotide sequences in the sample also encode this CDR3. This chain joins TRBV2 and TRBJ2-3; 13 bases match TRBD2. After removal of 4 bases from V and 3 bases from J, the junction contained 1 base not matched to a gene. The CDR3 sequence is 15 residues long. The germline gives CDR1 SNHLY, CDR2 FYNNEI. This CDR3 is CASSGLAGGTDTQYF. The CDR3 DNA reads as TGTGCCAGCAGTGGACTAGCGGGAGGAACAGATACGCAGTATTTT. Filled out from reference TRBV2 and TRBJ2-3, the complete variable domain reads EPEVTQTPSHQVTQMGQEVILRCVPISNHLYFYWYRQILGQKVEFLVSFYNNEISEKSEIFDDQFSVERPDGSNFTLKIRSTKLEDSAMYFCASSGLAGGTDTQYFGPGTRLTVL.

J is TRBJ1-5 and V is TRBV19, with 7 bases identical to TRBD1. V was pared by 1 base and J by 7 bases, with 4 bases of the junction left unmatched. This CDR3 contains 14 residues. Germline V gene sequence: CDR1 LNHDA, CDR2 SQIVND (reference sequence). DNA for the CDR3: TGTGCCAGTAGTATAGGAACAGGGGAGCAGCCCCAGCATTTT. As protein: CASSIGTGEQPQHF.

This chain's CDR3 is CASSLLRGGRSNQPQHF. The CDR3 DNA follows: TGTGCCAGCAGTTTATTGAGGGGGGGCAGGAGCAATCAGCCCCAGCATTTT. This chain links TRBV28 with TRBJ1-5; tentative D call: TRBD1 (6 bases). The germline V gene has CDR1 MDHEN and CDR2 SYDVKM. The V end lost 1 base, the J end lost 1 base, and 14 bases lay between the germline ends. The CDR3 spans 17 residues. Complete variable domain (other parts from reference TRBV28 and TRBJ1-5): DVKVTQSSRYLVKRTGEKVFLECVQDMDHENMFWYRQDPGLGLRLIYFSYDVKMKEKGDIPEGYSVSREKKERFSLILESASTNQTSMYLCASSLLRGGRSNQPQHFGDGTRLSIL.